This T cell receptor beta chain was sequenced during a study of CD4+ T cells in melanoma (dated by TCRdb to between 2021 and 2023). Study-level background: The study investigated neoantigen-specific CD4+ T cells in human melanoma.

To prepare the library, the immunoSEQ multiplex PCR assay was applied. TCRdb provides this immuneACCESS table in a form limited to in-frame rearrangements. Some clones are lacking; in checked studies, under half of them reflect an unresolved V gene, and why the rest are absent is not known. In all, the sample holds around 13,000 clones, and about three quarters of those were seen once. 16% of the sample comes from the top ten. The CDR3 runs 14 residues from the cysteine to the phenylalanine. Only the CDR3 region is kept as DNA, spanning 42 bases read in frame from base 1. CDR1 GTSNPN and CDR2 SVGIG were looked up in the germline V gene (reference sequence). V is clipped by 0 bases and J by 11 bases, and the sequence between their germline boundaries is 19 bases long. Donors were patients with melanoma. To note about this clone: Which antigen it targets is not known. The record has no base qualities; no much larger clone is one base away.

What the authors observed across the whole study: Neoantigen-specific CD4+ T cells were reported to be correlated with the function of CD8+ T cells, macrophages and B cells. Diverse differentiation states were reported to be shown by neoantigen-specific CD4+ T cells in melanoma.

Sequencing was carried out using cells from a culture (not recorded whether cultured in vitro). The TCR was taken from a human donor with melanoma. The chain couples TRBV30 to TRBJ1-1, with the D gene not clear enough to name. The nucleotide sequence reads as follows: TGTGCCTGGAGTGTAAACAACGTCGGACTTTCGGCTTTCTTT. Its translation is CAWSVNNVGLSAFF.